Reported below is one T cell receptor beta chain. This sample was taken from a study of technical replicates of blood from four donors. TCRdb's table, derived via immunoSEQ multiplex PCR, lists solely in-frame clones and lacks some. The sample includes about 79,000 clones, about nine tenths seen only once; the top ten take approximately 0.4%. V was shortened by 4 bases and J by 0 bases, with 15 bases between the two germline ends. The CDR3 is made up of 16 amino acids. Looked up from germline, CDR1 is WSHSY and CDR2 is SAAADI. The TCR sequence derives from a human donor in good health. Some clones in this sample may be carry-over from other donors' samples. The chain carries TRBV10-2 and TRBJ1-1; D possibly corresponds to TRBD1 (6 bases). The material sequenced was T cells isolated from PBMCs. The CDR3 reads CASSGRQGYMNTEAFF. CDR3 bases: TGCGCCAGCAGTGGGAGGCAGGGGTATATGAACACTGAAGCTTTCTTT.